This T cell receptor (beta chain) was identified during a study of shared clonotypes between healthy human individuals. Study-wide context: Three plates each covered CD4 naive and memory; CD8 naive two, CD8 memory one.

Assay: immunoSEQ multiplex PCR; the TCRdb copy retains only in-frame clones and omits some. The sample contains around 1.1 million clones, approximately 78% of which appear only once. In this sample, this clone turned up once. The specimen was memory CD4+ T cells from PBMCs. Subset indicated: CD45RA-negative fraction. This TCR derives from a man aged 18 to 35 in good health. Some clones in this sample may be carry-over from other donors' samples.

CDR3 sequence: CASSTGQAQWLGPGELFF. Written as DNA, the CDR3 is TGTGCCAGCAGTACGGGACAGGCCCAATGGTTGGGTCCCGGGGAGCTGTTTTTT. The chain links TRBV27 to TRBJ2-2; TRBD1 matches at 8 bases. This CDR3 spans 18 amino acids. Germline trimming cut 5 bases from V and 6 bases from J; bases unmatched to any gene: 17. Germline assignment: CDR1 MNHEY and CDR2 SMNVEV (reference sequence).